The TCR beta chain under discussion was sequenced for a study of regulatory T cells in long-lasting Graves disease. General study points: Persistent disease preferred TRBV28, TRBJ1-2 and TRBJ2-5; new disease, TRBV20-1 and TRBJ2-1.

Sample time point: newly diagnosed GD, antithyroid drugs for less than 3 months. The TCR library was prepared using RNA isolated from PBMCs. Xi'an, China, was home to the endocrinology department that provided patients. CDR3 regions were amplified by Arm-PCR using iRepertoire HTBI primers to build TCR beta libraries. From the multiplex PCR reads, TCRdb called clonotypes with MiXCR, one entry per CDR3 protein. The table shows 350,000 to 450,000 distinct CDR3 sequences, with approximately 15% occurring only once. This clonotype has just a few counts. Its antigen is still unknown. Germline lookup yields CDR1 GTSNPN and CDR2 SVGIG (reference sequence). V was trimmed by 0 bases and J by 9 bases, leaving 15 bases between them. CDR3 length: 15 residues. The same sample was also studied in work on T cells in Graves' hyperthyroidism and ophthalmopathy. That paper notes: Recently diagnosed hyperthyroidism of less than 2 months' duration affected patients aged 18 to 65. First-round RT-PCR of the TCR CDR3 relied on the HTBI primer set.

The chain employs TRBV30 and TRBJ1-6, with D maybe TRBD1 (6 bases). The TCR comes from a woman between 25 and 40 years old with Graves disease. This sample comprised peripheral blood mononuclear cells (PBMCs), obtained at new diagnosis, from a patient treated with antithyroid drugs. The CDR3 sequence: CAWSVRGQGISPLHF. The CDR3, as DNA: TGTGCCTGGAGTGTAAGGGGTCAGGGGATTTCACCCCTCCACTTT.